The 4 T cell receptor beta chains below all came from one sample that was sequenced in a study of blood T cell repertoires in COVID-19 (dated by TCRdb to 2020 to 2021). Library construction relied on the immunoSEQ multiplex PCR assay. TCRdb stores this immuneACCESS table with in-frame sequences only. Part of the clones is absent; in the studies checked, under half of the shortfall reflects unresolved V genes, and no reason is known for the rest. This sample comprises some 150,000 clones, about 85% of them detected only once. The ten largest clonotypes hold about 4.2% of the sample. The source material was peripheral blood. The receptors stem from a woman in her sixties with active or convalescent COVID-19.

V gene TRBV2 combines with J gene TRBJ2-3, with TRBD1 as a possible D gene (6 bases). CDR3 size: 12 residues. V lost 7 bases and J 5 bases, leaving 10 bases between the germline ends. Germline loops: CDR1 SNHLY, CDR2 FYNNEI. The CDR3 DNA follows: TGTGCCAGCACCCCAGGGGTAGATACGCAGTATTTT. Residues: CASTPGVDTQYF.

The V call is TRBV11-2, the J call TRBJ2-1, with D perhaps TRBD2 (7 bases). CDR1 and CDR2 from the germline V gene are SGHAT and FQNNGV. The CDR3 spans 16 residues. Trimming removed 1 base from V and 5 bases from J, with 15 bases in between. CDR3 nucleotide sequence: TGTGCCAGCAGCTTAGTTGGCGCGGGGGCAAACAATGAGCAGTTCTTC. It is translated as CASSLVGAGANNEQFF.

The chain employs TRBV5-1 and TRBJ2-1, with D possibly matching TRBD2 (6 bases). The CDR3 runs 15 residues. Germline assignment: CDR1 SGHRS and CDR2 YFSETQ. V lost 4 bases to trimming and J lost 6 bases, with 17 bases between them. The CDR3 DNA reads TGCGCCAGCAGCATAGGGACTGAAGGGGTCAATGAGCAGTTCTTC. Protein product: CASSIGTEGVNEQFF.

The chain uses TRBV3-1 (or the pseudogene TRBV3-2) and TRBJ2-1; 11 bases agree with TRBD2. V lost 3 bases, J lost 16 bases, and 8 bases stayed unmatched. The CDR3 loop spans 13 amino acids. Germline V gives CDR1 LGHDT, CDR2 YNNKEL (reference sequence). The CDR3 loop reads CASSHTGTSGLFF. CDR3 DNA sequence: TGTGCCAGCAGCCATACTGGGACTAGCGGTTTATTCTTC.